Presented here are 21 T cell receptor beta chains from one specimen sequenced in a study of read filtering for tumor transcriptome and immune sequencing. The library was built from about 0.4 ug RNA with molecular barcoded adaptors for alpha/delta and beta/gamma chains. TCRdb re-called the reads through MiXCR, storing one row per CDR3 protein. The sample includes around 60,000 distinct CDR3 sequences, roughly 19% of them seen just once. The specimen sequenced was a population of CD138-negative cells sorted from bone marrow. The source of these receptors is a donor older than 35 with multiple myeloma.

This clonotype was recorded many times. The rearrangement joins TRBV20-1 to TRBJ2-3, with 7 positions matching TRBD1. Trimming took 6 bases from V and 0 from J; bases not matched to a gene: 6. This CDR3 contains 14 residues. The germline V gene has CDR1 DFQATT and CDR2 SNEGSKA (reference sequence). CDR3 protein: CSAYNRGSTDTQYF. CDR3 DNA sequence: TGCAGTGCCTACAACAGGGGAAGCACAGATACGCAGTATTTT.

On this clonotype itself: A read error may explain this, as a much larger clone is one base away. The CDR3 region is CASSMSRGDQPQRF. CDR3 nucleotide sequence: TGCGCCAGCAGCATGAGTCGGGGGGATCAGCCCCAGCGTTTT. The genes are TRBV4-1 and TRBJ1-5, with D tentatively TRBD1 (5 bases). This CDR3 spans 14 amino acids. The germline gives CDR1 MGHRA, CDR2 YSYEKL.

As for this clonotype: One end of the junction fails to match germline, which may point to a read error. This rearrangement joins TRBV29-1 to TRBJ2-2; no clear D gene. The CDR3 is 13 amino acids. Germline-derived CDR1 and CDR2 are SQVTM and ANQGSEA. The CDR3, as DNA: TGCAGCGTTGAGACGCGTAACACCGAGGAGCTGTTTTTC. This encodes CSVETRNTEELFF.

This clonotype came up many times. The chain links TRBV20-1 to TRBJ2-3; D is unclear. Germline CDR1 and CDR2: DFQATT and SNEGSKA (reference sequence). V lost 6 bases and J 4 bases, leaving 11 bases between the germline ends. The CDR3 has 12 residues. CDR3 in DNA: TGCAGTGCCCAGAGCCAGTCAGATACGCAGTATTTT. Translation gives CSAQSQSDTQYF.

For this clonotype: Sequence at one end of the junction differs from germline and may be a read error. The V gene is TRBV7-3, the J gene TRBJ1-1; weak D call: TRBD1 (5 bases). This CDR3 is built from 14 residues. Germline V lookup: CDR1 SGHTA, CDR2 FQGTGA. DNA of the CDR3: TGTGCCGGCAGCCCCGACAGCGGGAACACTGAAGCTTTCTTT. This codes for CAGSPDSGNTEAFF.

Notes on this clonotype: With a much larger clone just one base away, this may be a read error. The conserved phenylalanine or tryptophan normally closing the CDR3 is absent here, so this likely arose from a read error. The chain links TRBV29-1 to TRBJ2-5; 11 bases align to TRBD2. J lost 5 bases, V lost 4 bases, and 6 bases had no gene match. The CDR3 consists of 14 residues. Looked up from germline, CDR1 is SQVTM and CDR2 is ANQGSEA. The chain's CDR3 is CSVVGSGGEETQYV. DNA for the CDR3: TGCAGCGTTGTCGGTAGCGGGGGGGAGGAGACCCAGTACGTC.

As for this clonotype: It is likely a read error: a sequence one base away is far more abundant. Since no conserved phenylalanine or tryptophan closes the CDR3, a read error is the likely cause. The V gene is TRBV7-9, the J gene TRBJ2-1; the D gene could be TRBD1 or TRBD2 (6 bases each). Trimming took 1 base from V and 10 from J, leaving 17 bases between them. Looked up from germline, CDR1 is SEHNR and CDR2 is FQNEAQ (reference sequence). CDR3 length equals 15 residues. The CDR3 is CASSLVAGTQGEQFL. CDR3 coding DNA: TGTGCCAGCAGCTTAGTGGCGGGGACCCAGGGGGAGCAGTTCCTC.

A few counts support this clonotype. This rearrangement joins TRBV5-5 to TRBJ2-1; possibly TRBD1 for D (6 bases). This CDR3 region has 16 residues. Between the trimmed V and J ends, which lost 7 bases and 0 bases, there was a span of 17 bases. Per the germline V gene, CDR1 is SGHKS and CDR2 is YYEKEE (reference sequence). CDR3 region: CASASGTRVSYNEQFF. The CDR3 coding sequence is TGTGCCAGCGCTTCAGGGACACGAGTCTCCTACAATGAGCAGTTCTTC.

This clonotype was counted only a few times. Written as DNA, the CDR3 is TGTGCCAGCAGCTTGACCAGGGTCGTTGGCACAGATACGCAGTATTTT. It translates to CASSLTRVVGTDTQYF. This chain uses TRBV5-4 with TRBJ2-3, with D maybe TRBD1 (5 bases). The germline V gene has CDR1 SGHNT and CDR2 YYREEE (reference sequence). V was trimmed by 1 base and J by 1 base, leaving 13 bases between them. The CDR3 consists of 16 residues.

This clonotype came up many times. The CDR3 protein is CSARDLRTPLGEQYF. The CDR3 DNA follows: TGCAGTGCTAGAGATCTCAGGACCCCTCTCGGAGAGCAGTACTTC. This sequence joins TRBV20-1 and TRBJ2-7; D not certain. The V gene lost 0 bases and the J gene lost 7 bases, with 19 bases spanning the gap. This CDR3 is built from 15 residues. Per the germline V gene, CDR1 is DFQATT and CDR2 is SNEGSKA (reference sequence).

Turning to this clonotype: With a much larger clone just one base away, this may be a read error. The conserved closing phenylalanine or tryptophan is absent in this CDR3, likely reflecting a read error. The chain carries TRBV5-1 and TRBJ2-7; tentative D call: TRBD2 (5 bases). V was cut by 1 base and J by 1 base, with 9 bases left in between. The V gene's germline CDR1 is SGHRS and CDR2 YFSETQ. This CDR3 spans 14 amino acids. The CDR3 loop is CASSLNGVSYEQYS. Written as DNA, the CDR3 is TGCGCCAGCAGCTTGAACGGGGTATCCTACGAGCAGTACTCC.

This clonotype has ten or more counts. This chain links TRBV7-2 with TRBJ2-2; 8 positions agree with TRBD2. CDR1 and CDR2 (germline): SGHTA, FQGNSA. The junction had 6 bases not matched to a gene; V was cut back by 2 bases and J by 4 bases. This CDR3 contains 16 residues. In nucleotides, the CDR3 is TGTGCCAGCAGCTTACAGACAGCGGGAGTCACCGGGGAGCTGTTTTTT. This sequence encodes CASSLQTAGVTGELFF.

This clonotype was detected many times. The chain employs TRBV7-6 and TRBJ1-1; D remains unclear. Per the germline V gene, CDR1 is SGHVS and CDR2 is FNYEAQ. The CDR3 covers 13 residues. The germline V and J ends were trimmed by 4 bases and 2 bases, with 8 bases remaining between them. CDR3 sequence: CASSYTPNTEAFF. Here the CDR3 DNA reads TGTGCCAGCAGCTACACACCTAACACTGAAGCTTTCTTT.

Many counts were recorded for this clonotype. The chain's CDR3 is CSAPPVGGASSYEQYF. CDR3 nucleotide sequence: TGCAGTGCTCCCCCCGTGGGCGGGGCTTCCTCCTACGAGCAGTACTTC. The genes are TRBV20-1 and TRBJ2-7, with D possibly matching TRBD2 (6 bases). Germline V gene data show CDR1 as DFQATT and CDR2 as SNEGSKA (reference sequence). This CDR3 spans 16 amino acids. Between the trimmed V and J ends, which lost 5 bases and 0 bases, there was a span of 20 bases.

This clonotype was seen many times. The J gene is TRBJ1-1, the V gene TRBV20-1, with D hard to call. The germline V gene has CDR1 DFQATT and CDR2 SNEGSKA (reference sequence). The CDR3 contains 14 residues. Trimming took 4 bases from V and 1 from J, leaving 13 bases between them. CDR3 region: CSAKAELKNTEAFF. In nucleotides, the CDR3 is TGCAGTGCTAAGGCAGAACTAAAGAACACTGAAGCTTTCTTT.

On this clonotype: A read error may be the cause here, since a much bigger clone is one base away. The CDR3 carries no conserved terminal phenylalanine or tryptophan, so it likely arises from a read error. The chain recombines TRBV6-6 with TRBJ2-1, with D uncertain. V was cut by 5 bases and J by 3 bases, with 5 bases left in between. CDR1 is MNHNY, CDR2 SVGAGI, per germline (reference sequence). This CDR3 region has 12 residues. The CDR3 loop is CASSINYNEQFL. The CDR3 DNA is TGTGCCAGCAGTATCAACTACAATGAGCAGTTCCTC.

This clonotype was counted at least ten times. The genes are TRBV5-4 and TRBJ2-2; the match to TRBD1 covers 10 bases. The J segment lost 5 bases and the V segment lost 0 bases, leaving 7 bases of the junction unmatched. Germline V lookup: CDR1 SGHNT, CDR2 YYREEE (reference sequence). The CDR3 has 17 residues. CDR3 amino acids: CASSLEGQGGATGELFF. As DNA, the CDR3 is TGTGCCAGCAGCTTGGAAGGACAGGGGGGAGCGACCGGGGAGCTGTTTTTT.

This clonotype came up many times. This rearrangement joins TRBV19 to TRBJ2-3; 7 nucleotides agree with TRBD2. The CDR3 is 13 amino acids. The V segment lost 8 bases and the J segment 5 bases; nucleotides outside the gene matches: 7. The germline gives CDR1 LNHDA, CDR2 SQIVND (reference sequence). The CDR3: CASLLTGGDTQYF. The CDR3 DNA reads TGTGCCAGTCTACTCACGGGGGGAGATACGCAGTATTTT.

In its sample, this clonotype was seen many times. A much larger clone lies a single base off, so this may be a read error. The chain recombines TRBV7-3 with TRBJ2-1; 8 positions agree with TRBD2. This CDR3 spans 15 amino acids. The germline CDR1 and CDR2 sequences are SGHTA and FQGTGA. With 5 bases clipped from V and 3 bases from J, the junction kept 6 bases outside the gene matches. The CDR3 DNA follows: TGTGCCAGCAGCACTCGGGGGGGCCTCTACAATGAGCAGTTCTTC. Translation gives CASSTRGGLYNEQFF.

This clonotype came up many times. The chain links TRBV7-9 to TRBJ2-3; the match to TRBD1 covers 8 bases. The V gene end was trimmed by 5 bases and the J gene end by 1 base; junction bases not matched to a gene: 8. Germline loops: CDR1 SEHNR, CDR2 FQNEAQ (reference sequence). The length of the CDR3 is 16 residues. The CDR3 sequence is CASSQTGQAGTDTQYF. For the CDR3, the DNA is TGTGCCAGCAGCCAGACGGGACAGGCGGGCACAGATACGCAGTATTTT.

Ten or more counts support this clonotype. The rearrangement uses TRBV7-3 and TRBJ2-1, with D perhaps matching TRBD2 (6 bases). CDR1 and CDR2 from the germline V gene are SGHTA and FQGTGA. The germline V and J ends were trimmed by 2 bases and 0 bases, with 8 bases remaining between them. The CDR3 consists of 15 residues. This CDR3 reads CASSLGLFSYNEQFF. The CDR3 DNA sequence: TGTGCCAGCAGCTTAGGACTATTCTCCTACAATGAGCAGTTCTTC.